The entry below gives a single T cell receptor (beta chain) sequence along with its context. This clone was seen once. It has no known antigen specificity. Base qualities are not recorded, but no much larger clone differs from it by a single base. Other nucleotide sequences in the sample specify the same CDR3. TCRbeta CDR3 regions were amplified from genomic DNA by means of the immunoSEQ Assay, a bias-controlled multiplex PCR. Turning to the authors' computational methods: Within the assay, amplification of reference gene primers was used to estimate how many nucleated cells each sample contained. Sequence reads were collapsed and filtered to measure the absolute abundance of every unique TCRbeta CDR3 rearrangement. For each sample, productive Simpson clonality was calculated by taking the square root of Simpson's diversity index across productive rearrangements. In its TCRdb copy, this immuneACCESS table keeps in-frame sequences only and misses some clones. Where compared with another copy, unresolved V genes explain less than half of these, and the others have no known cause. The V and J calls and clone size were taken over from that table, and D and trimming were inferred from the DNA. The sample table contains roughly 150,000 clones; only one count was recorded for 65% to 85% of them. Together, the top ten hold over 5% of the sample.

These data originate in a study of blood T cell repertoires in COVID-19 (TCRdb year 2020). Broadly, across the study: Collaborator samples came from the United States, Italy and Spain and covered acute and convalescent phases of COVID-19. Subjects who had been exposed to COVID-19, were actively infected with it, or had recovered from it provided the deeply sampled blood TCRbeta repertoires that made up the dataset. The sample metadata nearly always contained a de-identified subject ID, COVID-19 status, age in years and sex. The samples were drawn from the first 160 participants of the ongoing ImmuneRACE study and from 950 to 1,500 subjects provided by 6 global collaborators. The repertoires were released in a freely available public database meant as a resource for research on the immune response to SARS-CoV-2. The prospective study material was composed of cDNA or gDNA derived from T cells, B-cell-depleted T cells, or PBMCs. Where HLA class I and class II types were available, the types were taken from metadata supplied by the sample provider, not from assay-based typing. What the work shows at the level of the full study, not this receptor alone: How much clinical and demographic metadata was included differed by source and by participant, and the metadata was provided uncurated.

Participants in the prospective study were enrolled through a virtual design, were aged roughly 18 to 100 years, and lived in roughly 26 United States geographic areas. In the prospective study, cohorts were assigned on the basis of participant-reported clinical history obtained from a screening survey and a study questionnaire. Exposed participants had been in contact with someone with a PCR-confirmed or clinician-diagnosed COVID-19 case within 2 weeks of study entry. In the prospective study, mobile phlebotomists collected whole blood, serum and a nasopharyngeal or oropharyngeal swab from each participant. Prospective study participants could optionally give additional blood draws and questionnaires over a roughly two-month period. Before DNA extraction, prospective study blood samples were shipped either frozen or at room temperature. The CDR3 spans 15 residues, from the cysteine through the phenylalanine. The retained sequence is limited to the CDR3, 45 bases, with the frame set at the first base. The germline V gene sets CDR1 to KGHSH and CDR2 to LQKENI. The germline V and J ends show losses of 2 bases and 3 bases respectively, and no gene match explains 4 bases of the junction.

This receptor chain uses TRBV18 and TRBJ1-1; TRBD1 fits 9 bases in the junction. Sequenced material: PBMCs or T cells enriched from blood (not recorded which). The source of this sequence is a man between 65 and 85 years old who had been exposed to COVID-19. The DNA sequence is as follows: TGTGCCAGCTCACCATTGGGACAGGGTGACACTGAAGCTTTCTTT. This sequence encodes CASSPLGQGDTEAFF.